The sample holds many counts of the clone carrying this T cell receptor beta chain. This sample was included in a study of neurological immune-mediated disorders. This CDR3 is 14 amino acids long. The germline V gene encodes CDR1 DFQATT and CDR2 SNEGSKA (reference sequence). J lost 5 bases, V lost 6 bases, and 11 bases had no gene match. Time point: longitudinal time-point 2. One entry per CDR3 protein, called by TCRdb with MiXCR from the 5' RACE reads. The repertoire has about 90,000 distinct CDR3 sequences, around 14% of them found once; the top ten carry just under 5%. The sample comprised PBMCs. The J gene is TRBJ2-3, the V gene TRBV20-1; 7 bases map to TRBD1. The clonotype comes from a female donor with HTLV-1-associated myelopathy (HAM/TSP). In nucleotides, the CDR3 is TGCAGTGCATGGACAGGCGCTGGGGGAGATACGCAGTATTTT. Amino acids: CSAWTGAGGDTQYF.